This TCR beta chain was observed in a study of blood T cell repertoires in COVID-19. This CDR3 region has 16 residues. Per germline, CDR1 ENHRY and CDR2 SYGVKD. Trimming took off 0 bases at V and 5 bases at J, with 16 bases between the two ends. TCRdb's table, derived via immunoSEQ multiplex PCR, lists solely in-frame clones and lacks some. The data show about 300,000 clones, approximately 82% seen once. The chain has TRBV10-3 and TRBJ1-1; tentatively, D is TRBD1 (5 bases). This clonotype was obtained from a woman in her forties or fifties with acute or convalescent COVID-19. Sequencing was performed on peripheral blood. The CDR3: CAISESSGGVGTEAFF. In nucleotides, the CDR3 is TGTGCCATCAGTGAGTCAAGTGGAGGGGTCGGGACTGAAGCTTTCTTT.